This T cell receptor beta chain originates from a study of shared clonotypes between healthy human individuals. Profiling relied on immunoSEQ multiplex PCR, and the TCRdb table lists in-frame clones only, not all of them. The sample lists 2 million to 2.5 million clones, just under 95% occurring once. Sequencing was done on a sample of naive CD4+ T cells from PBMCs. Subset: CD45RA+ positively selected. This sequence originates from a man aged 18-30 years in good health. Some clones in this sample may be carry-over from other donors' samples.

The CDR3 reads CSVSLTGNPPDTQYF. DNA of the CDR3: TGCAGCGTCTCATTGACAGGGAATCCCCCAGATACGCAGTATTTT. The chain joins TRBV29-1 to TRBJ2-3, with TRBD1 matching over 7 bases. Germline assignment: CDR1 SQVTM and CDR2 ANQGSEA. The CDR3 covers 15 residues. V lost 6 bases to trimming and J lost 4 bases; unmatched junction nucleotides: 13.